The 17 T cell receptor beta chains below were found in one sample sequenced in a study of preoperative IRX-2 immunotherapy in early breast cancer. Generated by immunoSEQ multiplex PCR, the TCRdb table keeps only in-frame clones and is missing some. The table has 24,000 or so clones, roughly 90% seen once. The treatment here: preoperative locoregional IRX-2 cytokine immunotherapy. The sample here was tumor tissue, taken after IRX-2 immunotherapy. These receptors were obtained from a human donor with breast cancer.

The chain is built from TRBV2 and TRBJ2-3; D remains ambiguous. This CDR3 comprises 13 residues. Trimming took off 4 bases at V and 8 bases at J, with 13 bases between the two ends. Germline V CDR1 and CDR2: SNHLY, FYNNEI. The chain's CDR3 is CASSVPYPGTQYF. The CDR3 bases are TGTGCCAGCAGTGTCCCTTACCCGGGTACGCAGTATTTT.

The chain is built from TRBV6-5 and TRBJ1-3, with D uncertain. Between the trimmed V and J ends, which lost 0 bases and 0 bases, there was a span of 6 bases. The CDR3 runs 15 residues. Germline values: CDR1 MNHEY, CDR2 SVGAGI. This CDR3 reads CASSYSSGSGNTIYF. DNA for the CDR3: TGTGCCAGCAGTTACTCTTCAGGCTCTGGAAACACCATATATTTT.

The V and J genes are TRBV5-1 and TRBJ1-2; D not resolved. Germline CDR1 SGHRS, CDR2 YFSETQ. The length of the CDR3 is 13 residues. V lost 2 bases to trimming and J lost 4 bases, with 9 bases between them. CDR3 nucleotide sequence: TGCGCCAGCAGCTTCGGGGTCTTCTATGGCTACACCTTC. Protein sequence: CASSFGVFYGYTF.

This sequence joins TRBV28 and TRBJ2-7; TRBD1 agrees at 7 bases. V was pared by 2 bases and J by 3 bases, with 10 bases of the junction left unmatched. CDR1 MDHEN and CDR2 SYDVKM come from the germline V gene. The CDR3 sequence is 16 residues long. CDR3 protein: CASSLIGTASLYEQYV. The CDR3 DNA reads TGTGCCAGCAGTTTAATTGGGACAGCAAGCCTCTACGAGCAGTACGTC.

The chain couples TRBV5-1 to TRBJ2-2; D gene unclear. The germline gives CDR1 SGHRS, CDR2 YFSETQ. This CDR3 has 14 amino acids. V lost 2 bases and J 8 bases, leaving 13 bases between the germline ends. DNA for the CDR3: TGCGCCAGCAGCTTAACAGACCCGCATGGGGAGCTGTTTTTT. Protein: CASSLTDPHGELFF.

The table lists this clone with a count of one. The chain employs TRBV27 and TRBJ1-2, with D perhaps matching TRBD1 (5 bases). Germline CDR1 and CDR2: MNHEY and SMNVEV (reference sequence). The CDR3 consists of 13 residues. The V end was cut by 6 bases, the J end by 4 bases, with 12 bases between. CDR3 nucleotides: TGTGCCAGCAGCCTCCTGGGGACCTATGGCTACACCTTC. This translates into CASSLLGTYGYTF.

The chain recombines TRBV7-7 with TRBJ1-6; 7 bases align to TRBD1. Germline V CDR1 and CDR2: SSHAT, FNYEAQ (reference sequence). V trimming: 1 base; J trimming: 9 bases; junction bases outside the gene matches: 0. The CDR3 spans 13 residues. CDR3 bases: TGTGCCAGCAGCTTAGACAGGGGTTCACCCCTCCACTTT. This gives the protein CASSLDRGSPLHF.

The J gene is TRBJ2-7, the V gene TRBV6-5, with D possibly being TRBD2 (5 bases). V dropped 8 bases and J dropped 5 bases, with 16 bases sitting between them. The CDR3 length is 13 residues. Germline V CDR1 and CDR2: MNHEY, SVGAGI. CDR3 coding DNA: TGTGCCAGCGCCTGGCAGAGAGGGAACGAGCAGTACTTC. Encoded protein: CASAWQRGNEQYF.

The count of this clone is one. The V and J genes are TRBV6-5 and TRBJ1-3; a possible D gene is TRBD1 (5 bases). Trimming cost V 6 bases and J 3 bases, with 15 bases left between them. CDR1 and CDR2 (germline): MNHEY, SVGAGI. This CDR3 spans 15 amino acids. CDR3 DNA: TGTGCCAGCAGCCCCGGGGCAGTTGGTGGAAACACCATATATTTT. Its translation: CASSPGAVGGNTIYF.

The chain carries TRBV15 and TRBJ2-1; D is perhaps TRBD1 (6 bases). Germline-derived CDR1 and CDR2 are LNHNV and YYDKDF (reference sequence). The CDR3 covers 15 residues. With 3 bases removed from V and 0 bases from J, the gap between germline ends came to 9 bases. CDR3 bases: TGTGCCACCAGCAGGAGGGGGTTCTCCTACAATGAGCAGTTCTTC. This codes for CATSRRGFSYNEQFF.

CDR3 protein: CASRIQAFNSPLHF. The CDR3 region has the DNA TGTGCCAGCAGGATACAGGCCTTTAATTCACCCCTCCACTTT. V is TRBV6-6 and J is TRBJ1-6; TRBD1 might be the D (5 bases). From germline, CDR1 is MNHNY and CDR2 SVGAGI (reference sequence). V lost 6 bases and J 6 bases, leaving 12 bases between the germline ends. This CDR3 comprises 14 residues.

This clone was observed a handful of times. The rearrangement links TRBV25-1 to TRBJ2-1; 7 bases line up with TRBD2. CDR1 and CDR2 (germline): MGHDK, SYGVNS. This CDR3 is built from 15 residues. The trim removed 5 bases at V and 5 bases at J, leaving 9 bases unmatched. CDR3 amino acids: CASSSLGLPDNEQFF. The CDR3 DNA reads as TGTGCCAGCAGTTCCTTGGGACTACCAGACAATGAGCAGTTCTTC. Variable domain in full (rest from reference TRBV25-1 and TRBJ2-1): EADIYQTPRYLVIGTGKKITLECSQTMGHDKMYWYQQDPGMELHLIHYSYGVNSTEKGDLSSESTVSRIRTEHFPLTLESARPSHTSQYLCASSSLGLPDNEQFFGPGTRLTVL.

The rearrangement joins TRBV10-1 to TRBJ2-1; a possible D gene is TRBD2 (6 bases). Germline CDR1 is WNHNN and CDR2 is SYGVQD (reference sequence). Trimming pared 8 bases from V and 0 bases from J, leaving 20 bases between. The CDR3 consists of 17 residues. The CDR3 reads CASSPSEGLISYNEQFF. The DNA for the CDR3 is TGCGCCAGCTCTCCTTCGGAGGGGCTTATCTCCTACAATGAGCAGTTCTTC.

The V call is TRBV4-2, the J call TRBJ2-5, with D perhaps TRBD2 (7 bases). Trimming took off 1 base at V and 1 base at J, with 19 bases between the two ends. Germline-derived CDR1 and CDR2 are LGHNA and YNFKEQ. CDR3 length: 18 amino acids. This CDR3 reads CASSQAGGPSETQETQYF. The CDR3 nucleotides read TGTGCCAGCAGCCAAGCGGGGGGCCCATCCGAGACCCAAGAGACCCAGTACTTC.

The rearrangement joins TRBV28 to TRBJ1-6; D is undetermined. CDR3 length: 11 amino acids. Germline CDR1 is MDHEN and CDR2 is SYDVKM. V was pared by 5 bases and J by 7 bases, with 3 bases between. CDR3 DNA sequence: TGTGCCAGCAGTGAAAATTCACCCCTCCACTTT. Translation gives CASSENSPLHF.

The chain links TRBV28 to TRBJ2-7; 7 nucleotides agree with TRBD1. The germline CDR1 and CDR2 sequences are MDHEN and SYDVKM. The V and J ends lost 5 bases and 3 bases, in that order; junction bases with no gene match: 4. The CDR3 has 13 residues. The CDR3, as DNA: TGTGCCAGCAGTCCCGGGACAGTCTACGAGCAGTACGTC. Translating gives CASSPGTVYEQYV.

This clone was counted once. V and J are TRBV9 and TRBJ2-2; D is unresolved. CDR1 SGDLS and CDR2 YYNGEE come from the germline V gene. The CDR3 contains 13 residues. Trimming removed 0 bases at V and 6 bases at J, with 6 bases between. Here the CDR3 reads CASSVAVAGELFF. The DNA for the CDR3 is TGTGCCAGCAGCGTAGCAGTTGCCGGGGAGCTGTTTTTT.